This TCR beta chain came from a study of brain T cells in children with intractable seizures. General study findings and limits: Pre-surgery blood may have been undersampled, hiding some clones. Viral specificity was inferred only from CDR3 similarity; HCMV serostatus was unknown.

The time point: blood from clinic visit 5 months post-surgery; TSC patient then seizure free. Sequencing was limited to surgery cases with top T cell transcript signatures in brain tissue. Before surgery, patients took at least one anti-epileptic drug. Sequenced by immunoSEQ multiplex PCR; TCRdb stores in-frame clones only, minus some. The sample shows 300,000 to 400,000 clones, over 90% of them seen only once. With regard to this clone: Its antigen is still unknown.

Sequences were derived from peripheral blood, sampled around 5 months after surgery. The TCR comes from a boy in the first two years of life with tuberous sclerosis and intractable seizures.

Written as DNA, the CDR3 is TGTGCCAGCAGGGGACAGGGGAACACCTATGGCTACACCTTC. Its translation is CASRGQGNTYGYTF. The chain links TRBV6-5 to TRBJ1-2; 10 bases match TRBD1. Germline V gene sequence: CDR1 MNHEY, CDR2 SVGAGI. This CDR3 comprises 14 residues. V was pared by 6 bases and J by 4 bases, with 5 bases of the junction left unmatched.